This T cell receptor (beta chain) was captured by sequencing in a study of blood T cell repertoires in COVID-19. Study background: Italy, Spain and the United States were the sources of the convalescent and acute COVID-19 samples. T cells, B-cell-depleted T cells, or PBMCs supplied cDNA or gDNA.

Trimming took 1 base from V and 2 from J; bases not matched to a gene: 2. This CDR3 contains 15 residues. Looked up from germline, CDR1 is LGHNA and CDR2 is YSLEER. Authors' data handling: The authors estimated nucleated cell counts from reference gene primer amplification. TCRdb's copy holds only in-frame clones and misses some; the assay was immunoSEQ multiplex PCR. V, J and clone size were drawn from that table, and D and trimming were deduced from the DNA. This table has about 310,000 clones, roughly 85% appearing once. The receptor was isolated from a woman aged 25 to 45 who had been exposed to COVID-19. The V call is TRBV4-3, the J call TRBJ1-2, with TRBD1 matching over 9 bases. The sample taken for sequencing was PBMCs or T cells enriched from blood (not recorded which). The CDR3 region has the DNA TGCGCCAGCAGCCAAGTGGGACAGGGCAACTATGGCTACACCTTC. This gives the protein CASSQVGQGNYGYTF.